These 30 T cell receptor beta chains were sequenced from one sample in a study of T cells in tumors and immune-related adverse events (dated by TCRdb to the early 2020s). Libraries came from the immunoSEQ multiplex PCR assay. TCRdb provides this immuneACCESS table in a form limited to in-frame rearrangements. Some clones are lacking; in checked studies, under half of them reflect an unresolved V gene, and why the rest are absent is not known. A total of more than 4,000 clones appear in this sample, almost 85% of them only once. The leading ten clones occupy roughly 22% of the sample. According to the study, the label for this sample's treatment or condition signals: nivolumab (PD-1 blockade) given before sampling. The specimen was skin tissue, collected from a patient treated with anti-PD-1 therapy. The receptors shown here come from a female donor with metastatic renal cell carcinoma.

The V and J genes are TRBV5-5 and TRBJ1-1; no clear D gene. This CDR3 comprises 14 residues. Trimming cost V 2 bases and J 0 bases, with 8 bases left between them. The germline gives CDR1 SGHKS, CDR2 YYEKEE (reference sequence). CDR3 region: CASSLQRMNTEAFF. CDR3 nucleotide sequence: TGTGCCAGCAGCTTACAGAGGATGAACACTGAAGCTTTCTTT.

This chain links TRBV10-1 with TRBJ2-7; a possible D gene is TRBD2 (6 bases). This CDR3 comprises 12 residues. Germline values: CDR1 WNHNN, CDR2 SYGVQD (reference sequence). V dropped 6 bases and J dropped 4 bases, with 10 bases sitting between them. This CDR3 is CASSFGSYEQYF. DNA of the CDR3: TGCGCCAGCAGCTTCGGGAGTTACGAGCAGTACTTC.

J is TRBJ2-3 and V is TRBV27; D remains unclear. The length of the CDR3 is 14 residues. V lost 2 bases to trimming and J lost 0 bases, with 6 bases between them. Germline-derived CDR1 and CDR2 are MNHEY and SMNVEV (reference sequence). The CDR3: CASSLGISTDTQYF. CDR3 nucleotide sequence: TGTGCCAGCAGTTTAGGGATTAGCACAGATACGCAGTATTTT.

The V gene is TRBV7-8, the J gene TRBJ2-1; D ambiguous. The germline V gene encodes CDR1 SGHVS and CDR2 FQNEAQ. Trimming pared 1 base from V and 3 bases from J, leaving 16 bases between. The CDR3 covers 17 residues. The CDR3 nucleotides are TGTGCCAGCAGCTTAGTGACCCGGGCCATTGGCTACAATGAGCAGTTCTTC. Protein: CASSLVTRAIGYNEQFF.

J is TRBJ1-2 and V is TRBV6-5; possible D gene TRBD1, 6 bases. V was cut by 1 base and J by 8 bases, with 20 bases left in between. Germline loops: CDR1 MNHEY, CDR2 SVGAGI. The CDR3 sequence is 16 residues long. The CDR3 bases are TGTGCCAGCAGTTACTGGGCTAACAGGGATTCAAGCGGCTACACCTTC. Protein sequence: CASSYWANRDSSGYTF.

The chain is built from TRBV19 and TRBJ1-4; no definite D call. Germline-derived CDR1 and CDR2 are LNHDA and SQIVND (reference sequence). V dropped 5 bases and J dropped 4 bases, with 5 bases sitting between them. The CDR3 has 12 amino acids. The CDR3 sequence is CASSEINEKLFF. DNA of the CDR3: TGTGCCAGTAGTGAAATTAATGAAAAACTGTTTTTT.

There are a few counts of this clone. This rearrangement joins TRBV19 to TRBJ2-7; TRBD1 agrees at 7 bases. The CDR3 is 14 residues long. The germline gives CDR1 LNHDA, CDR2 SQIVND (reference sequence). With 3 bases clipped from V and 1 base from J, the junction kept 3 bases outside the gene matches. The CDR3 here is CASSIAGGSYEQYF. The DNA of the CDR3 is TGTGCCAGTAGTATCGCAGGGGGTTCCTACGAGCAGTACTTC.

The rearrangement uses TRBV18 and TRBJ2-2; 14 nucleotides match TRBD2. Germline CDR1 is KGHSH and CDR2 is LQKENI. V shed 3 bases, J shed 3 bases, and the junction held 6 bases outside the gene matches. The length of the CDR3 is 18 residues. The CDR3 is CASSPGTSGGTHTGELFF. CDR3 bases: TGTGCCAGCTCACCCGGGACTAGCGGGGGTACGCACACCGGGGAGCTGTTTTTT.

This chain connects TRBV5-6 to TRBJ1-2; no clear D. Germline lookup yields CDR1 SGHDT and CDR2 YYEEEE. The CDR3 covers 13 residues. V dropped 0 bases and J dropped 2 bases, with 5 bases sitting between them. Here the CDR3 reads CASSLVTNYGYTF. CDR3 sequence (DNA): TGTGCCAGCAGCTTGGTCACCAACTATGGCTACACCTTC.

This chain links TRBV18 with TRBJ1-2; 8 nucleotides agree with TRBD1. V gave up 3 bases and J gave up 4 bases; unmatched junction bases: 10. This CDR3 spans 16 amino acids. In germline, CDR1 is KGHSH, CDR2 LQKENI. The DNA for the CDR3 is TGTGCCAGCTCACCCGGACAGGGCCGGACGGCCTATGGCTACACCTTC. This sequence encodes CASSPGQGRTAYGYTF.

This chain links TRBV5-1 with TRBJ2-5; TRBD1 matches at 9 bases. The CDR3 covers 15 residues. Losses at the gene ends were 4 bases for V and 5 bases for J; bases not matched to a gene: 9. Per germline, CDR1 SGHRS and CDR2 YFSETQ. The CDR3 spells CASSLTGGSWETQYF. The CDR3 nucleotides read TGCGCCAGCAGCCTAACAGGGGGCAGCTGGGAGACCCAGTACTTC.

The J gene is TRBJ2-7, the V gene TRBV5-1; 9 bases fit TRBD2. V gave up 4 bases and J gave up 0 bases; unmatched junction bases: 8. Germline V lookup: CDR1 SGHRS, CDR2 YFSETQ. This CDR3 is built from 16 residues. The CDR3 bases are TGCGCCAGCAGCCGAGGGGGGACTAGCTCCTCCTACGAGCAGTACTTC. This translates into CASSRGGTSSSYEQYF. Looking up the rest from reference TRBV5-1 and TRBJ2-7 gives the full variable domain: KAGVTQTPRYLIKTRGQQVTLSCSPISGHRSVSWYQQTPGQGLQFLFEYFSETQRNKGNFPGRFSGRQFSNSRSEMNVSTLELGDSALYLCASSRGGTSSSYEQYFGPGTRLTVT.

CDR3 nucleotides: TGTGCCAGCAGTGTGATTTACGAGCAGTACTTC. Protein product: CASSVIYEQYF. V is TRBV6-4 and J is TRBJ2-7, with D uncertain. V dropped 4 bases and J dropped 4 bases, with 5 bases sitting between them. This CDR3 comprises 11 residues. CDR1 is MRHNA, CDR2 SNTAGT, per germline.

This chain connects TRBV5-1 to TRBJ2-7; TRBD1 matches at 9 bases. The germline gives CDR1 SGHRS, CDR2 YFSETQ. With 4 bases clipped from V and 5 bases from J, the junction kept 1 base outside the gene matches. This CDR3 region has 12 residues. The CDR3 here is CASSRDRDEQYF. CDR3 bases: TGCGCCAGCAGCAGGGACAGGGACGAGCAGTACTTC.

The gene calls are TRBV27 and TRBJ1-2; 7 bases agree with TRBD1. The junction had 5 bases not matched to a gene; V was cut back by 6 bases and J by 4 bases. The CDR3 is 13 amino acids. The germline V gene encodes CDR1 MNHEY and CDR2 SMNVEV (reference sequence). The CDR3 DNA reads TGTGCCAGCAGCCCGACAGGGACCTATGGCTACACCTTC. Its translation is CASSPTGTYGYTF.

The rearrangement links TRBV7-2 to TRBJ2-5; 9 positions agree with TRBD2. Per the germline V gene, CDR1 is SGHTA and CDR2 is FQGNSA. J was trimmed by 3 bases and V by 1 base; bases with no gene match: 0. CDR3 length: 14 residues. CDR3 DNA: TGTGCCAGCAGCTTAGGACTAGCGGAAGAGACCCAGTACTTC. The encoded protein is CASSLGLAEETQYF.

The CDR3 nucleotides read TGCGCCAGCAGCTTTACTAGCGGGCATTCCTACGAGCAGTACTTC. Residues: CASSFTSGHSYEQYF. This chain connects TRBV5-1 to TRBJ2-7; 9 nucleotides align to TRBD2. This CDR3 comprises 15 residues. V was clipped by 2 bases and J by 1 base; unmatched bases: 4. The germline V gene has CDR1 SGHRS and CDR2 YFSETQ.

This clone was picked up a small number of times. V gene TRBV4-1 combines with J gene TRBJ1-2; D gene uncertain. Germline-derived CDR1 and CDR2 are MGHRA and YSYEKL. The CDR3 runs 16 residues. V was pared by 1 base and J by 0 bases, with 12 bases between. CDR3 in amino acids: CASSQVLDVTNYGYTF. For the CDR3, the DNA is TGCGCCAGCAGCCAAGTGTTGGACGTAACTAACTATGGCTACACCTTC.

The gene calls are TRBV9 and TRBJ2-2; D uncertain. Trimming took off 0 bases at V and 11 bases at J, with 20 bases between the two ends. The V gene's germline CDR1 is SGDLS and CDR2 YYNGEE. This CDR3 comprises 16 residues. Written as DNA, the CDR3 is TGTGCCAGCAGCGTAGCGTTCAGTCAATCCAAAGGAGAGCTGTTTTTT. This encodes CASSVAFSQSKGELFF.

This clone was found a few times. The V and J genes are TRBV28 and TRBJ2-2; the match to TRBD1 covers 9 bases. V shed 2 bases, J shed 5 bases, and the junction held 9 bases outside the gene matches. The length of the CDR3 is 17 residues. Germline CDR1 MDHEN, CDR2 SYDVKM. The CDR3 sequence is CASSLVDWTGDTGELFF. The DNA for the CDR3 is TGTGCCAGCAGTTTAGTTGACTGGACAGGGGATACCGGGGAGCTGTTTTTT.

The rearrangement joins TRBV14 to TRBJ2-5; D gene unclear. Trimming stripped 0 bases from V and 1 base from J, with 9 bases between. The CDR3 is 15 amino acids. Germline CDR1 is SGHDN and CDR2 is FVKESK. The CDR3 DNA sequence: TGTGCCAGCAGCCAAGATTTGTGGGGCCAAGAGACCCAGTACTTC. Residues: CASSQDLWGQETQYF.

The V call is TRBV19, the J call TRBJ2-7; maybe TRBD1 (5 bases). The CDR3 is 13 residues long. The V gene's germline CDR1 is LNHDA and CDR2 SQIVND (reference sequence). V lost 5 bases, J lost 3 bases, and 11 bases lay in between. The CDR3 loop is CASSPGNVYEQYF. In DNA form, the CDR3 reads TGTGCCAGTAGTCCAGGGAACGTCTACGAGCAGTACTTC.

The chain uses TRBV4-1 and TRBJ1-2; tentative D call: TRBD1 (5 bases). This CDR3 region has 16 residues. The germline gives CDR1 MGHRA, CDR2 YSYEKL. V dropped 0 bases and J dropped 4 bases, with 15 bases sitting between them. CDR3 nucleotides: TGCGCCAGCAGCCAAGATGAACGGGGACTTAGCTATGGCTACACCTTC. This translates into CASSQDERGLSYGYTF.

The CDR3 sequence: CASSEGTGGYQETQYF. CDR3 coding DNA: TGCGCCAGCAGCGAGGGGACAGGGGGTTACCAAGAGACCCAGTACTTC. The chain couples TRBV5-1 to TRBJ2-5; TRBD1 matches 11 bases. Germline V CDR1 and CDR2: SGHRS, YFSETQ. CDR3 size: 16 residues. V lost 4 bases, J lost 0 bases, and 5 bases stayed unmatched.

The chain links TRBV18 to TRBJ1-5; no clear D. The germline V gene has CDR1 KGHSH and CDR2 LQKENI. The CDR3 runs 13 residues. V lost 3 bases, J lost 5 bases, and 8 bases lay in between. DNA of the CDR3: TGTGCCAGCTCACCCGGAGAGGATCAGCCCCAGCATTTT. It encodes CASSPGEDQPQHF.

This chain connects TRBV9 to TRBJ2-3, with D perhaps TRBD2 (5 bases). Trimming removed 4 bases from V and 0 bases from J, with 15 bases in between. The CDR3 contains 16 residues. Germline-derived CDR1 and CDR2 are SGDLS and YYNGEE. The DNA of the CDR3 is TGTGCCAGCAGCAATCCCATAGCGACTAGCACAGATACGCAGTATTTT. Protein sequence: CASSNPIATSTDTQYF.

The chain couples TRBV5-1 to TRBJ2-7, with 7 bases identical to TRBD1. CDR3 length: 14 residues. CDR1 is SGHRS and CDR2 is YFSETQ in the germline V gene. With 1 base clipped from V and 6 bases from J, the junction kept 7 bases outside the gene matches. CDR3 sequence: CASSLPTGFGEQYF. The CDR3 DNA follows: TGCGCCAGCAGCTTGCCGACAGGGTTTGGCGAGCAGTACTTC.

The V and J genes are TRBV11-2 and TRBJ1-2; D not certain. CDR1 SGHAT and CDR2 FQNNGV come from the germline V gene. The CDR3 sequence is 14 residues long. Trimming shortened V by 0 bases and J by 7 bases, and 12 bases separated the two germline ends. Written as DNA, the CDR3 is TGTGCCAGCAGCTTAGATTTTGGCGAGAGTGGCTACACCTTC. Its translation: CASSLDFGESGYTF.

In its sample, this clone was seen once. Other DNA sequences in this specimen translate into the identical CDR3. This chain's CDR3 is CASSQDGTHNEQFF. The CDR3 bases are TGTGCCAGCAGCCAAGATGGGACCCACAATGAGCAGTTCTTC. This chain joins TRBV4-2 and TRBJ2-1; tentatively, D is TRBD1 or TRBD2 (5 bases each). The CDR3 has 14 residues. From germline, CDR1 is LGHNA and CDR2 YNFKEQ. V was shortened by 0 bases and J by 5 bases, with 8 bases between the two germline ends.

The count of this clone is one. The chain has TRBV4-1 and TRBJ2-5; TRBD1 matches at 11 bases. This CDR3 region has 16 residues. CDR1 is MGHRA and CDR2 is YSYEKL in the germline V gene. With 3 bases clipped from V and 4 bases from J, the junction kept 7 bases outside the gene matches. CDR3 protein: CASSQDRGPVPETQYF. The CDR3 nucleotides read TGCGCCAGCAGCCAGGACAGGGGGCCGGTTCCAGAGACCCAGTACTTC.